Listed here are 16 T cell receptor beta chains from one sample, sequenced in a study of Ad26.COV2.S vaccination and SARS-CoV-2 variants. Assay: immunoSEQ multiplex PCR; the TCRdb copy retains only in-frame clones and omits some. The sample has 350,000 to 400,000 clones, 70% to 90% seen once. Indicated treatment: around 19 received Ad26.COV2.S at low or high dose, single or two shots; about 5 received placebo; per-sample allocation not given. Day 63 after the first vaccine or placebo injection was the time point for sampling. The sample here was peripheral blood, taken in a trial of Ad26.COV2.S vaccine versus placebo. The receptors come from a person aged 18-60 years who received the Ad26.COV2.S COVID-19 vaccine or a placebo.

The chain employs TRBV30 and TRBJ2-3; a weak D match, TRBD2 (6 bases). The CDR3 consists of 10 residues. The ends were cut back, 5 bases at V and 6 bases at J, with 6 bases in the middle. CDR1 and CDR2 from the germline V gene are GTSNPN and SVGIG (reference sequence). DNA for the CDR3: TGTGCCTGGGGGGGGGATACGCAGTATTTT. The encoded protein is CAWGGDTQYF.

V is TRBV6-5 and J is TRBJ2-5; D is possibly TRBD2 (6 bases). This CDR3 has 13 residues. Trimming took 3 bases from V and 3 from J, leaving 8 bases between them. Looked up from germline, CDR1 is MNHEY and CDR2 is SVGAGI. In DNA form, the CDR3 reads TGTGCCAGCAGTTATGGCGGGAAAGAGACCCAGTACTTC. It specifies CASSYGGKETQYF.

The V and J genes are TRBV28 and TRBJ2-3; D remains ambiguous. Trimming stripped 8 bases from V and 2 bases from J, with 14 bases between. The CDR3 contains 14 residues. Looked up from germline, CDR1 is MDHEN and CDR2 is SYDVKM. The DNA for the CDR3 is TGTGCCAGCGGCCAAAGGCAAGCCACAGATACGCAGTATTTT. As protein: CASGQRQATDTQYF. Looking up the rest from reference TRBV28 and TRBJ2-3 gives the full variable domain: DVKVTQSSRYLVKRTGEKVFLECVQDMDHENMFWYRQDPGLGLRLIYFSYDVKMKEKGDIPEGYSVSREKKERFSLILESASTNQTSMYLCASGQRQATDTQYFGPGTRLTVL.

V is TRBV11-2 and J is TRBJ2-7, with D possibly being TRBD2 (5 bases). CDR1 is SGHAT and CDR2 is FQNNGV in the germline V gene. The ends were cut back, 6 bases at V and 3 bases at J, with 18 bases in the middle. The CDR3 length is 15 residues. Here the CDR3 reads CASRRIHTRDYEQYF. The DNA for the CDR3 is TGTGCCAGCAGACGAATCCACACTCGGGACTACGAGCAGTACTTC.

The chain combines TRBV30 with TRBJ1-1; 10 bases match TRBD1. The ends lost 2 bases at V and 7 bases at J; junction bases unmatched: 4. Germline values: CDR1 GTSNPN, CDR2 SVGIG (reference sequence). This CDR3 comprises 13 residues. CDR3 sequence (DNA): TGTGCCTGGAGTTTGACAGGGGGCAATGAAGCTTTCTTT. This gives the protein CAWSLTGGNEAFF.

The chain joins TRBV20-1 to TRBJ2-3; 10 positions agree with TRBD2. The CDR3 sequence is 14 residues long. Germline V lookup: CDR1 DFQATT, CDR2 SNEGSKA (reference sequence). The ends lost 3 bases at V and 5 bases at J; junction bases unmatched: 5. CDR3 amino acids: CSASFSGRGDTQYF. In nucleotides, the CDR3 is TGCAGTGCTAGTTTCAGCGGGAGGGGAGATACGCAGTATTTT.

The chain recombines TRBV4-2 with TRBJ1-6, with D possibly matching TRBD1 (5 bases). Germline CDR1 LGHNA, CDR2 YNFKEQ. Trimming stripped 2 bases from V and 7 bases from J, with 12 bases between. This CDR3 is 15 amino acids long. The DNA for the CDR3 is TGTGCCAGCAGCCAACTGGGACGGTTGAATTCACCCCTCCACTTT. Amino acid sequence: CASSQLGRLNSPLHF.

This chain uses TRBV30 with TRBJ1-2; 10 nucleotides line up with TRBD1. The CDR3 is 12 amino acids. V dropped 7 bases and J dropped 3; count of bases not matched to a gene: 2. In germline, CDR1 is GTSNPN, CDR2 SVGIG (reference sequence). The CDR3 DNA reads TGTGCCTTCGGGACAGGGGACTATGGCTACACCTTC. Translated, it gives CAFGTGDYGYTF.

The CDR3 spells CASSVNRVEAFF. The DNA for the CDR3 is TGTGCCAGCAGTGTAAACAGGGTTGAAGCTTTCTTT. This chain links TRBV2 with TRBJ1-1; D might be TRBD1 (6 bases). This CDR3 spans 12 amino acids. V dropped 4 bases and J dropped 7 bases, with 10 bases sitting between them. Germline assignment: CDR1 SNHLY and CDR2 FYNNEI.

CDR3 amino acids: CASSQDATGVGYTF. The CDR3 DNA reads TGTGCCAGCAGCCAAGATGCAACAGGGGTCGGCTACACCTTC. The chain employs TRBV14 and TRBJ1-2, with TRBD1 matching over 7 bases. Germline CDR1 reads SGHDN; CDR2 reads FVKESK. J was trimmed by 8 bases and V by 0 bases; bases with no gene match: 6. There are 14 residues in the CDR3.

V is TRBV19 and J is TRBJ2-2, with D perhaps being TRBD1 or TRBD2 (5 bases each). CDR1 is LNHDA and CDR2 is SQIVND in the germline V gene (reference sequence). This CDR3 comprises 14 residues. V lost 6 bases and J lost 0, with 8 bases in between. The CDR3 region has the DNA TGTGCCAGTAGACGGGGCGCGAACACCGGGGAGCTGTTTTTT. Translating it yields CASRRGANTGELFF.

This rearrangement joins TRBV19 to TRBJ2-1; TRBD2 matches at 10 bases. Per germline, CDR1 LNHDA and CDR2 SQIVND (reference sequence). The CDR3 runs 18 residues. Losses at the gene ends were 6 bases for V and 7 bases for J; bases not matched to a gene: 18. As DNA, the CDR3 is TGTGCCAGTAGCAAAGGTCTAGCGGGAGTTCGGCAGTGGAATGAGCAGTTCTTC. It is translated as CASSKGLAGVRQWNEQFF.

The chain joins TRBV24-1 to TRBJ2-6; D is uncertain. CDR3 length: 14 amino acids. V dropped 4 bases and J dropped 0 bases, with 3 bases sitting between them. Germline values: CDR1 KGHDR, CDR2 SFDVKD. CDR3 region: CATSDPSGANVLTF. CDR3 DNA sequence: TGTGCCACCAGTGACCCCTCTGGGGCCAACGTCCTGACTTTC.

The chain joins TRBV30 to TRBJ2-7; TRBD2 is a possible D gene (5 bases). This CDR3 spans 15 amino acids. CDR1 is GTSNPN and CDR2 is SVGIG in the germline V gene (reference sequence). Trimming pared 0 bases from V and 7 bases from J, leaving 19 bases between. CDR3 nucleotides: TGTGCCTGGAGTGTACCGAGTTACGGGGTAGGGGAGCAGTACTTC. Encoded protein: CAWSVPSYGVGEQYF. The full variable domain, completed using reference TRBV30 and TRBJ2-7, is SQTIHQWPATLVQPVGSPLSLECTVEGTSNPNLYWYRQAAGRGLQLLFYSVGIGQISSEVPQNLSASRPQDRQFILSSKKLLLSDSGFYLCAWSVPSYGVGEQYFGPGTRLTVT.

The chain uses TRBV27 and TRBJ1-6, with 9 bases lining up with TRBD1. J was trimmed by 7 bases and V by 4 bases; bases with no gene match: 5. The CDR3 is made up of 15 amino acids. Germline V gene sequence: CDR1 MNHEY, CDR2 SMNVEV (reference sequence). The CDR3 is CASSSPGQGNSPLHF. CDR3 coding DNA: TGTGCCAGCAGTTCACCGGGACAGGGAAATTCACCCCTCCACTTT.

The V call is TRBV14, the J call TRBJ1-1, with D maybe TRBD1 (5 bases). This CDR3 spans 13 amino acids. V lost 1 base to trimming and J lost 6 bases, with 9 bases between them. Germline V gene sequence: CDR1 SGHDN, CDR2 FVKESK. The CDR3: CASSQVYRSEAFF. DNA for the CDR3: TGTGCCAGCAGCCAAGTTTACAGGTCTGAAGCTTTCTTT.